Included here is one T cell receptor beta chain sequence, with context. This entry belongs to a study of T-cell reconstitution after alpha-beta-depleted transplantation in children. Germline CDR1 LNHNV, CDR2 YYDKDF (reference sequence). The CDR3 sequence is 13 residues long. Trimming removed 1 base at V and 8 bases at J, with 11 bases between. Researchers prepared the TCRbeta library using unique molecular identifiers, the study reports. MiXCR, applied by TCRdb to the PCR reads, yields one record per CDR3 protein. The sample includes about 500,000 distinct CDR3 sequences, approximately 32% of them seen just once.

The sample consisted of PBMCs from the stem cell graft donor, taken from the stem cell graft. The receptor comes from a human donor who donated a stem cell graft to a child with aplastic anemia. The chain employs TRBV15 and TRBJ1-1, with D perhaps matching TRBD1 (5 bases). The CDR3 bases are TGTGCCACCAGCAGAGCGGGGCAACCAGAAGCTTTCTTT. Translation gives CATSRAGQPEAFF.